Presented here are 31 T cell receptor beta chains from one specimen sequenced in a study of cytomegalovirus exposure and HLA in healthy donors. Amplification used 60 Vbeta primers and 13 Jbeta primers. Assay: immunoSEQ multiplex PCR; the TCRdb copy retains only in-frame clones and omits some. The sample consists of 120,000 or so clones, approximately 87% of them appearing once. The source material was PBMCs. The source is a man between 18 and 35 years old in good health and CMV-seropositive.

The chain combines TRBV9 with TRBJ2-2; 7 bases agree with TRBD1. Per germline, CDR1 SGDLS and CDR2 YYNGEE. The CDR3 covers 16 residues. The V gene end was trimmed by 0 bases and the J gene end by 1 base; junction bases not matched to a gene: 3. CDR3 residues: CASSVGQGLNTGELFF. The CDR3 bases are TGTGCCAGCAGCGTAGGACAGGGATTGAACACCGGGGAGCTGTTTTTT.

The chain combines TRBV2 with TRBJ1-4, with 7 positions matching TRBD1. This CDR3 is built from 14 residues. Germline V gene lookup returns CDR1 SNHLY and CDR2 FYNNEI. V gave up 5 bases and J gave up 7 bases; unmatched junction bases: 7. In nucleotides, the CDR3 is TGTGCCAGCAGTTCGACAGGGTCTGGTGAAAAACTGTTTTTT. It translates to CASSSTGSGEKLFF.

The genes are TRBV9 and TRBJ2-3; D possibly corresponds to TRBD1 (6 bases). Germline lookup yields CDR1 SGDLS and CDR2 YYNGEE. The CDR3 has 15 residues. Trimming took 3 bases from V and 2 from J, leaving 13 bases between them. CDR3 in amino acids: CASSGDTAVTDTQYF. The DNA of the CDR3 is TGTGCCAGCAGCGGGGACACGGCGGTCACAGATACGCAGTATTTT.

The gene calls are TRBV9 and TRBJ2-1, with TRBD2 identical over 13 bases. V trimming: 2 bases; J trimming: 4 bases; junction bases outside the gene matches: 3. Germline CDR1 SGDLS, CDR2 YYNGEE. The CDR3 contains 16 residues. CDR3 loop: CASSVGLAGPYNEQFF. The DNA for the CDR3 is TGTGCCAGCAGCGTGGGACTAGCGGGGCCGTACAATGAGCAGTTCTTC.

V usage is TRBV14 and J usage is TRBJ1-1, with D maybe TRBD1 (5 bases). V was clipped by 1 base and J by 5 bases, with 14 bases between them. Per the germline V gene, CDR1 is SGHDN and CDR2 is FVKESK. The CDR3 contains 15 residues. CDR3 sequence: CASSQVREGRTEAFF. The CDR3 DNA follows: TGTGCCAGCAGCCAAGTTAGGGAGGGGCGGACTGAAGCTTTCTTT.

The chain is built from TRBV7-9 and TRBJ2-3, with 8 bases fitting TRBD1. This CDR3 is built from 12 residues. Germline lookup yields CDR1 SEHNR and CDR2 FQNEAQ (reference sequence). V lost 4 bases and J lost 8; bases outside the gene matches: 2. CDR3 amino acids: CASSSGQGTQYF. CDR3 in DNA: TGTGCCAGCAGCTCTGGACAGGGTACGCAGTATTTT.

Only a few counts were recorded for this clone. The chain recombines TRBV18 with TRBJ1-1; no clear D gene. V lost 5 bases, J lost 0 bases, and 16 bases lay in between. The germline V gene encodes CDR1 KGHSH and CDR2 LQKENI. The CDR3 is made up of 16 amino acids. The CDR3 here is CASSSDSYGMNTEAFF. The CDR3 DNA reads TGTGCCAGCTCATCCGACTCCTATGGCATGAACACTGAAGCTTTCTTT. The full variable domain, in which reference TRBV18 and TRBJ1-1 provide the parts outside the CDR3, is NAGVMQNPRHLVRRRGQEARLRCSPMKGHSHVYWYRQLPEEGLKFMVYLQKENIIDESGMPKERFSAEFPKEGPSILRIQQVVRGDSAAYFCASSSDSYGMNTEAFFGQGTRLTVV.

The chain is built from TRBV2 and TRBJ1-1; TRBD1 aligns across 10 bases. This CDR3 is 14 amino acids long. Germline values: CDR1 SNHLY, CDR2 FYNNEI. V trimming: 4 bases; J trimming: 1 base; junction bases outside the gene matches: 0. The CDR3 spells CASSGQGANTEAFF. The CDR3 region has the DNA TGTGCCAGCAGTGGACAGGGGGCGAACACTGAAGCTTTCTTT.

The V call is TRBV6-1, the J call TRBJ1-2; 7 bases line up with TRBD1. The CDR3 contains 14 residues. The ends lost 5 bases at V and 4 bases at J; junction bases unmatched: 7. Germline lookup yields CDR1 MNHNS and CDR2 SASEGT. The CDR3 nucleotides are TGTGCCAGCAGTATCCCGGGACAGATCTATGGCTACACCTTC. Protein sequence: CASSIPGQIYGYTF.

This chain links TRBV19 with TRBJ1-1; D is possibly TRBD1 (5 bases). This CDR3 is built from 14 residues. Deletions cut 3 bases from V and 4 bases from J, with 12 bases between. Germline CDR1 is LNHDA and CDR2 is SQIVND (reference sequence). CDR3: CASSIAAGITEAFF. The CDR3 DNA follows: TGTGCCAGTAGTATCGCGGCAGGGATCACTGAAGCTTTCTTT.

This chain connects TRBV18 to TRBJ1-2; D is possibly TRBD1 (6 bases). V gave up 5 bases and J gave up 1 base, with 14 bases separating them. The CDR3 consists of 15 residues. The germline V gene encodes CDR1 KGHSH and CDR2 LQKENI. CDR3 DNA: TGTGCCAGCTCAGCCGGGGCACAGGGTAACTATGGCTACACCTTC. Translated, it gives CASSAGAQGNYGYTF.

V and J are TRBV18 and TRBJ2-5, with TRBD1 identical over 8 bases. Germline V gives CDR1 KGHSH, CDR2 LQKENI. Unmatched junction bases numbered 1, after V lost 5 bases and J lost 2 bases. The CDR3 consists of 13 residues. This CDR3 reads CASSRDRQETQYF. CDR3 DNA sequence: TGTGCCAGCTCAAGGGACAGGCAAGAGACCCAGTACTTC.

The V and J genes are TRBV13 and TRBJ1-1; D gene uncertain. Germline values: CDR1 PRHDT, CDR2 FYEKMQ (reference sequence). V lost 4 bases and J lost 2, with 11 bases in between. The CDR3 has 14 amino acids. CDR3 in amino acids: CASSYTRFNTEAFF. The CDR3 nucleotides read TGTGCCAGCAGCTATACTCGATTTAACACTGAAGCTTTCTTT.

J is TRBJ2-5 and V is TRBV7-6; no clear D gene. The assigned J gene may be wrong: the sequence end matches TRBJ2-7 better. The germline V gene encodes CDR1 SGHVS and CDR2 FNYEAQ. The CDR3 has 14 residues. The CDR3 DNA follows: TGTGCCAGCAGCTTAGATGCCGTTTCCTACGAGCAGTACTTC. Protein: CASSLDAVSYEQYF.

This chain uses TRBV10-3 with TRBJ2-6; D unclear. Germline-derived CDR1 and CDR2 are ENHRY and SYGVKD. V was trimmed by 3 bases and J by 4 bases, leaving 7 bases between them. CDR3 size: 14 residues. The CDR3 protein is CAISDPGGANVLTF. The CDR3 DNA reads TGTGCCATCAGTGACCCCGGGGGGGCCAACGTCCTGACTTTC.

The V call is TRBV21-1, the J call TRBJ2-7; the table's D gene call, TRBD2, was not cross checked with the DNA. TRBV21-1 is a documented pseudogene. The CDR3 consists of 10 residues. CDR3 loop: CASSTDGRYF. CDR3 DNA: TGTGCCAGCAGCACGGATGGGAGGTACTTC.

This clone is deemed medium-sized (0.01 to 0.1%). The genes are TRBV6-5 and TRBJ1-2, with D possibly matching TRBD1 (5 bases). Germline V gene sequence: CDR1 MNHEY, CDR2 SVGAGI. CDR3 size: 11 residues. V gave up 10 bases and J gave up 4 bases, with 10 bases separating them. The CDR3 DNA reads TGTGCCACGGGGGGGGTCTATGGCTACACCTTC. It codes for CATGGVYGYTF.

The gene calls are TRBV30 and TRBJ1-1; 9 bases map to TRBD1. The CDR3 loop spans 15 amino acids. From germline, CDR1 is GTSNPN and CDR2 SVGIG (reference sequence). Trimming at V came to 4 bases and at J to 5 bases, leaving 11 bases not matched to a gene. In DNA, the CDR3 is TGTGCCTGGAAAAACCGGGACAGGGATACAACTGAAGCTTTCTTT. Translated, it gives CAWKNRDRDTTEAFF.

The genes are TRBV7-3 and TRBJ2-3; no definite D call. There are 13 residues in the CDR3. The V gene's germline CDR1 is SGHTA and CDR2 FQGTGA. V was trimmed by 5 bases and J by 2 bases, leaving 8 bases between them. The CDR3 here is CASSLAYTDTQYF. In DNA form, the CDR3 reads TGTGCCAGCAGCCTCGCCTACACAGATACGCAGTATTTT.

The rearrangement joins TRBV9 to TRBJ1-1, with D possibly matching TRBD1 (6 bases). Looked up from germline, CDR1 is SGDLS and CDR2 is YYNGEE. Trimming took off 3 bases at V and 6 bases at J, with 21 bases between the two ends. This CDR3 comprises 16 residues. Here the CDR3 reads CASSATLQGIVAEAFF. CDR3 nucleotides: TGTGCCAGCAGCGCGACATTACAGGGTATAGTGGCTGAAGCTTTCTTT.

The chain combines TRBV7-9 with TRBJ1-1, with a weak D call TRBD1 (6 bases). Between the trimmed V and J ends, which lost 4 bases and 5 bases, there was a span of 11 bases. Germline-derived CDR1 and CDR2 are SEHNR and FQNEAQ (reference sequence). This CDR3 has 13 amino acids. For the CDR3, the DNA is TGTGCCAGCAGCTCACTCAGGGGAACTGAAGCTTTCTTT. It encodes CASSSLRGTEAFF. Full variable domain (rest looked up from reference TRBV7-9 and TRBJ1-1): DTGVSQNPRHKITKRGQNVTFRCDPISEHNRLYWYRQTLGQGPEFLTYFQNEAQLEKSRLLSDRFSAERPKGSFSTLEIQRTEQGDSAMYLCASSSLRGTEAFFGQGTRLTVV.

The chain carries TRBV1 and TRBJ1-6; whether TRBD1, the table's D call, matches the DNA was not checked. TRBV1 is shown as a pseudogene. The length of the CDR3 is 16 residues. The CDR3 bases are TGCACCAGCAGCCAAGAAGGGACAGGGGGTTGGTCACCCCTCCACTTT. It yields the protein CTSSQEGTGGWSPLHF.

The rearrangement links TRBV7-9 to TRBJ2-3, with TRBD2 matching over 10 bases. The CDR3 loop spans 14 amino acids. Germline assignment: CDR1 SEHNR and CDR2 FQNEAQ (reference sequence). V lost 10 bases and J lost 0; bases outside the gene matches: 4. Here the CDR3 reads CATRTSGSTDTQYF. As DNA, the CDR3 is TGTGCCACCAGGACTAGCGGAAGCACAGATACGCAGTATTTT.

The chain combines TRBV7-9 with TRBJ1-5; 10 bases agree with TRBD1. With 5 bases clipped from V and 3 bases from J, the junction kept 4 bases outside the gene matches. CDR3 length equals 15 residues. Germline values: CDR1 SEHNR, CDR2 FQNEAQ (reference sequence). CDR3 amino acids: CASSAGTGDNQPQHF. In DNA form, the CDR3 reads TGTGCCAGCAGCGCCGGGACAGGGGACAATCAGCCCCAGCATTTT.

This chain uses TRBV5-1 with TRBJ2-7; 8 bases line up with TRBD2. Per germline, CDR1 SGHRS and CDR2 YFSETQ. The CDR3 covers 15 residues. Germline trimming cut 3 bases from V and 0 bases from J; bases unmatched to any gene: 5. CDR3: CASSYDGTSSYEQYF. The CDR3 nucleotides read TGCGCCAGCAGCTATGACGGGACTAGCTCCTACGAGCAGTACTTC.

The chain uses TRBV5-4 and TRBJ2-3; TRBD2 might be the D (6 bases). Germline V lookup: CDR1 SGHNT, CDR2 YYREEE (reference sequence). V was clipped by 1 base and J by 0 bases, with 9 bases between them. The CDR3 spans 15 residues. The CDR3 loop reads CASSLFGGSTDTQYF. The DNA of the CDR3 is TGTGCCAGCAGCTTGTTTGGGGGGAGCACAGATACGCAGTATTTT.

The rearrangement uses TRBV4-2 and TRBJ1-3; D gene uncertain. Germline V CDR1 and CDR2: LGHNA, YNFKEQ. Trimming removed 0 bases at V and 0 bases at J, with 6 bases between. CDR3 length equals 15 residues. CDR3 in amino acids: CASSQDPGSGNTIYF. CDR3 sequence (DNA): TGTGCCAGCAGCCAAGACCCGGGCTCTGGAAACACCATATATTTT.

The chain carries TRBV10-2 and TRBJ2-1; perhaps TRBD2 as D (6 bases). V was cut by 6 bases and J by 3 bases, with 12 bases left in between. The germline V gene has CDR1 WSHSY and CDR2 SAAADI. The CDR3 covers 14 residues. The CDR3 spells CASRASGVYNEQFF. The CDR3 DNA sequence: TGCGCCAGCAGGGCGTCGGGGGTCTACAATGAGCAGTTCTTC.

The rearrangement uses TRBV19 and TRBJ2-7, with 14 bases aligning to TRBD2. Looked up from germline, CDR1 is LNHDA and CDR2 is SQIVND (reference sequence). The CDR3 is made up of 15 amino acids. J gave up 5 bases and V 4 bases, and 4 bases lay outside the gene matches. The CDR3 loop is CASSSGTSGGDEQYF. DNA for the CDR3: TGTGCCAGTAGTAGCGGGACTAGCGGGGGAGACGAGCAGTACTTC.

The gene calls are TRBV4-1 and TRBJ2-6; TRBD1 is a possible D gene (5 bases). Germline assignment: CDR1 MGHRA and CDR2 YSYEKL. CDR3 length: 17 residues. Trimming pared 1 base from V and 1 base from J, leaving 11 bases between. CDR3: CASSQGQWYSGANVLTF. CDR3 DNA: TGCGCCAGCAGCCAAGGACAGTGGTATTCTGGGGCCAACGTCCTGACTTTC.

In this sample, this clone turned up once. This sequence joins TRBV28 and TRBJ2-7, with 8 bases identical to TRBD1. Trimming at V came to 4 bases and at J to 6 bases, leaving 8 bases not matched to a gene. Germline values: CDR1 MDHEN, CDR2 SYDVKM. The CDR3 spans 14 residues. The CDR3 DNA follows: TGTGCCAGCAGTTCCCGACAGGGGAGGCTCGAGCAGTACTTC. It encodes CASSSRQGRLEQYF.